Listed here is a single TCR beta chain. The sample is drawn from a study of blood T cell repertoires in COVID-19. Participant-reported clinical history was the basis for cohort assignment. What the recovered Cohort 3 donors had was two negative PCRs, clearance, or symptom resolution. The V end lost 7 bases, the J end lost 0 bases, and 13 bases lay between the germline ends. Germline V lookup: CDR1 MNHEY, CDR2 SVGAGI. CDR3 size: 14 residues. TCRdb keeps only in-frame clones here, not all; method: immunoSEQ multiplex PCR. Of 200,000 to 250,000 clones in the sample, approximately 80% are singletons; the top ten hold approximately 1.8%.

This rearrangement joins TRBV6-5 to TRBJ2-7, with D possibly TRBD2 on 6 matching bases. The sequence derives from a man in his sixties who had recovered from COVID-19. The material sequenced was PBMCs or T cells enriched from blood (not recorded which). CDR3 protein: CASTSDGSSYEQYF. CDR3 sequence (DNA): TGTGCCAGCACCTCCGACGGGAGCTCCTACGAGCAGTACTTC.